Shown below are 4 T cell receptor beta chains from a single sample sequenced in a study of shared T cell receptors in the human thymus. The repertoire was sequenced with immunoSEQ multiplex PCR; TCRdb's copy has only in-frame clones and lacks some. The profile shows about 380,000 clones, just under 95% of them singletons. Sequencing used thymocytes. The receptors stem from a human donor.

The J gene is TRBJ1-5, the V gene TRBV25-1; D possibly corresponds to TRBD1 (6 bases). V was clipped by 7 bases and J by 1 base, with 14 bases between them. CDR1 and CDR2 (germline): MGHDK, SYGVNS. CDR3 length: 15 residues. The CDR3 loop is CASKGEGESNQPQHF. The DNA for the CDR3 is TGTGCCAGCAAGGGGGAGGGGGAGAGCAATCAGCCCCAGCATTTT.

CDR3 in amino acids: CASSPPFPGRTQYF. For the CDR3, the DNA is TGTGCCAGCTCACCACCATTTCCCGGGAGAACGCAGTATTTT. This chain uses TRBV18 with TRBJ2-3; a possible D gene is TRBD2 (6 bases). Trimming pared 0 bases from V and 9 bases from J, leaving 13 bases between. Germline V CDR1 and CDR2: KGHSH, LQKENI. This CDR3 has 14 residues.

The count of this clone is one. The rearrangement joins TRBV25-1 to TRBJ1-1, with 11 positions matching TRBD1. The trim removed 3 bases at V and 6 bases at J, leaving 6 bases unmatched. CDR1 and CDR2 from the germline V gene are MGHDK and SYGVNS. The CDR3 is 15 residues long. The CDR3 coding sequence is TGTGCCAGCAGTGATGGGGGACAGGGGGTCTCTGAAGCTTTCTTT. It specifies CASSDGGQGVSEAFF.

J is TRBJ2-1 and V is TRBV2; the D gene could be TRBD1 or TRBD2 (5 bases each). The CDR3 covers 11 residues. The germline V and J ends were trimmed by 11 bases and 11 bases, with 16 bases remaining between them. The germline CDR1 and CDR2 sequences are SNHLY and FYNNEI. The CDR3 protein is CAGGSTTKQFF. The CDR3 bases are TGTGCCGGGGGTTCGACCACAAAGCAGTTCTTC. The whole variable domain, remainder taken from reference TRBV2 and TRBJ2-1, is EPEVTQTPSHQVTQMGQEVILRCVPISNHLYFYWYRQILGQKVEFLVSFYNNEISEKSEIFDDQFSVERPDGSNFTLKIRSTKLEDSAMYFCAGGSTTKQFFGPGTRLTVL.